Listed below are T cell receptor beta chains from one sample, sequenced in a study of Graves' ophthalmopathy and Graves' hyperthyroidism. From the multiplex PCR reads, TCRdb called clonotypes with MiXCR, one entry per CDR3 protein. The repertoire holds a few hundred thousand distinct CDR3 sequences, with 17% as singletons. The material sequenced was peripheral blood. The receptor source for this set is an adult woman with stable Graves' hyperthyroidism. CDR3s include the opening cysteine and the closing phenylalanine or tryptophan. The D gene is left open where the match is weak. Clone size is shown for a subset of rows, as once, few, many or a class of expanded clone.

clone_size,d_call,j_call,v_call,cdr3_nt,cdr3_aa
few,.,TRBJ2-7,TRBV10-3,TGTGCCATCAGTGAGAAAACTTCGGAGCAGTACTTC,CAISEKTSEQYF
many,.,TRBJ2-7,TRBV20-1,TGCAGTGCGTACGATCCGGGGCACGGAACCTACGAGCAGTACTTC,CSAYDPGHGTYEQYF
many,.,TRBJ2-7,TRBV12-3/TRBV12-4,TGTGCCAGCAGTTTAGGACAGTCCTACGAGCAGTACTTC,CASSLGQSYEQYF
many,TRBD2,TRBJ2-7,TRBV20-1,TGCAGTGCTAGAGCCCAGGGCCGGTCTAGCGGGGTAACCTACGAGCAGTACTTC,CSARAQGRSSGVTYEQYF
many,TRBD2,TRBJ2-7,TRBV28,TGTGCCAGCAGACGGACTAGCGGTTACTACGAGCAGTACTTC,CASRRTSGYYEQYF
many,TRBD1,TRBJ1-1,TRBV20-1,TGCAGTGCTAGAGTTGGGACAGGGGGCCTTGTGAACACTGAAGCTTTCTTT,CSARVGTGGLVNTEAFF
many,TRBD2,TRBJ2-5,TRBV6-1,TGTGCCAGCAGGGGTTGGGGGGGACTGGAGACCCAGTGCTTC,CASRGWGGLETQCF
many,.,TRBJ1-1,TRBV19,TGTGCCAGCGGCCCACCTACCAGGCAGTACACTGAAGCTTTCTTT,CASGPPTRQYTEAFF
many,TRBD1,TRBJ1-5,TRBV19,TGTGCCAGTAACACAGGGGGTGGTCAGCCCCAGCATTTT,CASNTGGGQPQHF
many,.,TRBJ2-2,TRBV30,TGTGCCTGGAGCGGCCAGGGGAGAACCGGGGAGCTGTTTTTT,CAWSGQGRTGELFF
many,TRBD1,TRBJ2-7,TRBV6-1,TGTGCCAGCAGCACGGGACAGAGTACCTACGAGCAGTACTTC,CASSTGQSTYEQYF
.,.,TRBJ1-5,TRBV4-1,TGCGCCAGCAGCCAATCTCCGACCGATCAGCCCCAGCATTTT,CASSQSPTDQPQHF
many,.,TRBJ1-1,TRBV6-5,TGTGCCAGCAGTTACGTGGGGTCCAACACTGAAGCTTTCTTT,CASSYVGSNTEAFF
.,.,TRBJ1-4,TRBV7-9,TGTGCCAGCAGCCTCTGGGAGAATGAAAAACTGTTTTTT,CASSLWENEKLFF
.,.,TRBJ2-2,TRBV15,TGTGCCGCGGCCGGGGAGATAGGGACCGGGGAGCTGTTTTTT,CAAAGEIGTGELFF
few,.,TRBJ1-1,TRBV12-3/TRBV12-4,TGTGCCAGCAGTTTATCGGGCCGGGGAGAAGCTTTCTTT,CASSLSGRGEAFF
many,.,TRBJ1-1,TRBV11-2,TGTGCCAGCTCCTTAGGGGGGGACGCTTTCTTT,CASSLGGDAFF
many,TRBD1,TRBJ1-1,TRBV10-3,TGTGCCATCAGTGAGTCCAGGGGGACGGCTTTCTTT,CAISESRGTAFF
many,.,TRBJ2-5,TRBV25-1,TGTGCCAGCAGTGACCTCGGGTTTCAGCAAGAGACCCAGTACTTC,CASSDLGFQQETQYF
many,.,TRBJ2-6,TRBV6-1,TGTGCCAGCACCGCCGAGGGTGGAACTGGGGCCAACGTCCTGACTTTC,CASTAEGGTGANVLTF
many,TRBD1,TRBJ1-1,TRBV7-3,TGTGCCAGCAGCTTAATGCCAGGGGGCAACACTGAAGCTTTCTTT,CASSLMPGGNTEAFF
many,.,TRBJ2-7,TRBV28,TGTGCCAGCAGTTCCCCATCAGGGAGGCGCTACTACGAGCAGTACTTC,CASSSPSGRRYYEQYF
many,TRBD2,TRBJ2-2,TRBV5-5,TGTGCCAGCAGCTTGCTAGCGGAAATGAACACCGGGGAGCTGTTTTTT,CASSLLAEMNTGELFF
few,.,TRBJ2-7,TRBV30,TGTGCCTGGAGTGCCGTCTACGAGCAGTACTTC,CAWSAVYEQYF
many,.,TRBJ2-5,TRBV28,TGTGCCAGCAGTCATCAGGAGACCCAGTACTTC,CASSHQETQYF
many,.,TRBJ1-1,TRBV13,TGTGCCAGCAGCTTAGACTCAGGGAGGAACACTGAAGCTTTCTTT,CASSLDSGRNTEAFF
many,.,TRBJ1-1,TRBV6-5,TGTGCCAGCCCGAGGCAGGCGGACACTGAAGCTTTCTTT,CASPRQADTEAFF
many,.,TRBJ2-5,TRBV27,TGTGCCAGCAGCACCTCCGGGACAACACACCAAGAGACCCAGTACTTC,CASSTSGTTHQETQYF
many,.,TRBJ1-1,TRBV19,TGTGCCAGTAGTGGGGGCCCCGGGACCATGATGAACACTGAAGCTTTCTTT,CASSGGPGTMMNTEAFF
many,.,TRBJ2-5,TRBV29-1,TGCAGCGTTGAAGATTCGTACAGCCAAGAGACCCAGTACTTC,CSVEDSYSQETQYF
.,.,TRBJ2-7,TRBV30,TGTGCCTGGAGCAGTACCTCTCCGATCGTAAAAAAGGAGCAGTACTTC,CAWSSTSPIVKKEQYF
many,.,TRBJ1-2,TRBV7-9,TGTGCCAGCACCGGGACGGCCCAGGGATACACCTTC,CASTGTAQGYTF
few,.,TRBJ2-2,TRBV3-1,TGTGCCAGCAGCCAAGCTCACCTCACCGGGGAGCTGTTTTTT,CASSQAHLTGELFF
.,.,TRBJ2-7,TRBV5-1,TGCGCCAGCAGCCCACCCAGGGGAGGTACCCTCTCGGACGAGCAGTACTTC,CASSPPRGGTLSDEQYF
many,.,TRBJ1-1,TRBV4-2,TGTGCCAGCAGCCAAGTTCGGACTGAAGCTTTCTTT,CASSQVRTEAFF
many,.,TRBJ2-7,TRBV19,TGTGCCAGTAGTATAGAGAACAGGGTGGAAGAGCAGTACTTC,CASSIENRVEEQYF
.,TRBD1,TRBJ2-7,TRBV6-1,TGTGCCAGCAGTGAAGAGGCAGGGGGCTACGAGCAGTACTTC,CASSEEAGGYEQYF
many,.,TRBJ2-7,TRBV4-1,TGCGCCAGCAGCCCGGAGGACAGCCAATCCTACGAGCAGTACTTC,CASSPEDSQSYEQYF
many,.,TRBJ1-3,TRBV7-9,TGTGCCAGCAGCCCCAGAGGAAACACCATATATTTT,CASSPRGNTIYF
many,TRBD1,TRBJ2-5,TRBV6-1,TGTGCCTGCAGTGAAACTAACAGGGGGGAAGAGACCCAGTACTTC,CACSETNRGEETQYF
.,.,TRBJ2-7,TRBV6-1,TGTGCCAGCAGTGAAGCGTTGGGGATCGGGCAGTACTTC,CASSEALGIGQYF
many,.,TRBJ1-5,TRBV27,TGTGCCAGCAGTTTAACAGGGAATTGGAATCAGCCCCAGCATTTT,CASSLTGNWNQPQHF
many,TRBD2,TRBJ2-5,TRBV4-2,TGTGCCAGCAGCCAAGAACTAGCGGAAGAGACCCAGTACTTC,CASSQELAEETQYF
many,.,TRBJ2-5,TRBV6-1,TGTGCCAGCAGTCCCCGCGGAACAGGCGAGTACTTC,CASSPRGTGEYF
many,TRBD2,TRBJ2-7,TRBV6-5,TGTGCCAGCAGTTACGACGGACCGGGACTAGCGGGAGGTTTGGAGTACTTC,CASSYDGPGLAGGLEYF
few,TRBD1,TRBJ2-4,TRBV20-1,TGCAGTGCCGCGGAGGGCAGGGGGCTTCTGGGCATTAAGTACTTC,CSAAEGRGLLGIKYF
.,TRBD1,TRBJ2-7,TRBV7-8,TGTGCCAGCAGCCTCCGGACAGGAGTCTCCTACGAGCAGTACTTC,CASSLRTGVSYEQYF
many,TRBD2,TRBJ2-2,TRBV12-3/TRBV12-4,TGTGCCAGCAGTCAAGGGACTAGCGGAGGCACCGGGGAGCTGTTTTTT,CASSQGTSGGTGELFF
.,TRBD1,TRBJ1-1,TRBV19,TGTGCCAGTAGTGTGGACAGGGAAAACACTGAAGCTTTCTTT,CASSVDRENTEAFF
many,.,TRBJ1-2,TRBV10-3,TGTGCCATCACCGCCGGGACCGGCGACTATGGCTACACCTTC,CAITAGTGDYGYTF
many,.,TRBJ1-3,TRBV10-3,TGTGCCATCAGTGAGCCGGGGACCTCCTCTGGAAACACCATATATTTT,CAISEPGTSSGNTIYF
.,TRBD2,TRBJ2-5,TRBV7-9,TGTGCCAGCAGCCCGCTAGCGGATCAAGAGACCCAGTACTTC,CASSPLADQETQYF
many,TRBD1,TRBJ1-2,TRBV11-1,TGTGCCAGCAGCCCAGGACAGGGGGCTGGATATGGCTACACCTTC,CASSPGQGAGYGYTF